One and the same sample provided the 25 T cell receptor beta chains below, sequenced in a study of blood T cell repertoires in COVID-19. Only in-frame clones appear in the TCRdb table, and some are missing; sequencing was by immunoSEQ multiplex PCR. The table has 84,000 or so clones, 70% to 90% seen once; the top ten hold about 13%. Sequencing input: peripheral blood. These receptors were taken from a human donor in a cohort sampled during active COVID-19.

The J gene is TRBJ1-2, the V gene TRBV6-1; 11 nucleotides agree with TRBD1. Germline-derived CDR1 and CDR2 are MNHNS and SASEGT. V was clipped by 2 bases and J by 6 bases; unmatched bases: 5. CDR3 length: 15 residues. The CDR3 nucleotides are TGTGCCAGCAGTGAATATTGGACAGGGGGCGATGGCTACACCTTC. Protein sequence: CASSEYWTGGDGYTF.

This clone has ten or more counts. The chain is built from TRBV2 and TRBJ1-1; 9 nucleotides match TRBD1. CDR3 size: 13 residues. With V trimmed by 8 bases and J by 6 bases, 7 bases remained unmatched. Germline assignment: CDR1 SNHLY and CDR2 FYNNEI. Here the CDR3 reads CASSGTGFAEAFF. CDR3 DNA: TGTGCCAGCTCCGGGACAGGGTTCGCTGAAGCTTTCTTT.

V usage is TRBV2 and J usage is TRBJ2-5; TRBD2 agrees at 9 bases. V shed 4 bases and J 4 bases; nucleotides not matched to a gene: 13. Germline CDR1 is SNHLY and CDR2 is FYNNEI. This CDR3 has 17 amino acids. CDR3 loop: CASSGVVVAGVGETQYF. CDR3 bases: TGTGCCAGCAGTGGGGTCGTGGTAGCGGGGGTGGGAGAGACCCAGTACTTC.

The chain joins TRBV5-4 to TRBJ2-3; 12 nucleotides line up with TRBD2. Germline trimming cut 4 bases from V and 3 bases from J; bases unmatched to any gene: 9. The CDR3 totals 17 residues. Germline lookup yields CDR1 SGHNT and CDR2 YYREEE (reference sequence). CDR3 sequence: CASSPRLAGVVTDTQYF. For the CDR3, the DNA is TGTGCCAGCAGCCCTAGACTAGCGGGAGTGGTTACAGATACGCAGTATTTT.

This chain uses TRBV27 with TRBJ1-4; D is uncertain. Trimming took 5 bases from V and 3 from J, leaving 19 bases between them. This CDR3 spans 17 amino acids. Germline V gene sequence: CDR1 MNHEY, CDR2 SMNVEV (reference sequence). The CDR3 nucleotides read TGTGCCAGCAGTAGACGGGGTCCCCCGGCGGCTAATGAAAAACTGTTTTTT. Translation gives CASSRRGPPAANEKLFF.

The CDR3 DNA is TGTGCCAGCAGCCAAGGGGGACAGGGATCTGCAACTAATGAAAAACTGTTTTTT. It is translated as CASSQGGQGSATNEKLFF. The chain uses TRBV14 and TRBJ1-4; TRBD1 agrees at 9 bases. The J segment lost 0 bases and the V segment lost 1 base, leaving 6 bases of the junction unmatched. The length of the CDR3 is 18 residues. Germline CDR1 is SGHDN and CDR2 is FVKESK.

The J gene is TRBJ1-6, the V gene TRBV5-1; TRBD1 matches 10 bases. The J segment lost 1 base and the V segment lost 5 bases, leaving 6 bases of the junction unmatched. The CDR3 length is 17 residues. The germline V gene has CDR1 SGHRS and CDR2 YFSETQ. CDR3 DNA sequence: TGCGCCAGCAGGCCGGACAGGGGGAGTTCCTATAATTCACCCCTCCACTTT. This sequence encodes CASRPDRGSSYNSPLHF.

The rearrangement links TRBV6-6 to TRBJ2-1, with no clear D. Germline-derived CDR1 and CDR2 are MNHNY and SVGAGI (reference sequence). The germline V and J ends were trimmed by 0 bases and 0 bases, with 6 bases remaining between them. The CDR3 runs to 15 residues. The CDR3 DNA follows: TGTGCCAGCAGTTACTCGACGGGCTCCTACAATGAGCAGTTCTTC. Translated: CASSYSTGSYNEQFF.

This chain uses TRBV27 with TRBJ2-2; the match to TRBD2 covers 8 bases. This CDR3 is built from 18 residues. The germline V gene encodes CDR1 MNHEY and CDR2 SMNVEV (reference sequence). The trim removed 3 bases at V and 1 base at J, leaving 10 bases unmatched. This CDR3 reads CASSFWAGGLMNTGELFF. The DNA for the CDR3 is TGTGCCAGCAGTTTCTGGGCGGGGGGTCTTATGAACACCGGGGAGCTGTTTTTT.

CDR3 bases: TGTGCCATCAGCGCAGGAGGGACTGAAGCTTTCTTT. Translation: CAISAGGTEAFF. The rearrangement uses TRBV10-3 and TRBJ1-1; D not resolved. CDR1 ENHRY and CDR2 SYGVKD come from the germline V gene. V shed 6 bases and J shed 5 bases, with 10 bases lying between them. The CDR3 loop spans 12 amino acids.

The chain links TRBV2 to TRBJ2-5; 12 nucleotides align to TRBD1. Trimming at V came to 4 bases and at J to 5 bases, leaving 8 bases not matched to a gene. This CDR3 contains 16 residues. Germline V CDR1 and CDR2: SNHLY, FYNNEI. The CDR3 sequence: CASSGDRGQGRETQYF. For the CDR3, the DNA is TGTGCCAGCAGTGGGGACAGGGGGCAGGGTCGGGAGACCCAGTACTTC.

The rearrangement joins TRBV7-2 to TRBJ2-7; 10 bases are shared with TRBD2. CDR1 SGHTA and CDR2 FQGNSA come from the germline V gene. Unmatched junction bases numbered 0, after V lost 2 bases and J lost 2 bases. The CDR3 sequence is 14 residues long. The CDR3 is CASSLLAGAYEQYF. The CDR3 nucleotides read TGTGCCAGCAGCTTACTAGCGGGAGCCTACGAGCAGTACTTC.

The chain uses TRBV6-5 and TRBJ2-5; 8 bases are shared with TRBD2. V was pared by 6 bases and J by 5 bases, with 8 bases of the junction left unmatched. Germline-derived CDR1 and CDR2 are MNHEY and SVGAGI. This CDR3 has 14 amino acids. In nucleotides, the CDR3 is TGTGCCAGCAGCTACCCCGGGGGGGGTGAGACCCAGTACTTC. This gives the protein CASSYPGGGETQYF.

This chain connects TRBV18 to TRBJ1-1; D remains ambiguous. CDR1 is KGHSH, CDR2 LQKENI, per germline. The CDR3 has 13 residues. The V end was cut by 4 bases, the J end by 2 bases, with 8 bases between. The DNA of the CDR3 is TGTGCCAGCTCACAGCTTAAAAACACTGAAGCTTTCTTT. Amino acid sequence: CASSQLKNTEAFF. Filled out from reference TRBV18 and TRBJ1-1, the complete variable domain reads NAGVMQNPRHLVRRRGQEARLRCSPMKGHSHVYWYRQLPEEGLKFMVYLQKENIIDESGMPKERFSAEFPKEGPSILRIQQVVRGDSAAYFCASSQLKNTEAFFGQGTRLTVV.

This rearrangement joins TRBV7-9 to TRBJ1-2; possible D gene TRBD1, 6 bases. Deletions cut 8 bases from V and 8 bases from J, with 21 bases between. The CDR3 spans 14 residues. Germline V gives CDR1 SEHNR, CDR2 FQNEAQ (reference sequence). The CDR3 protein is CASSNAGEQGGYTF. CDR3 DNA sequence: TGTGCCAGCTCGAACGCCGGGGAACAGGGAGGCTACACCTTC.

The CDR3, as DNA: TGTGCCAGCAAGAGTGGGACTCTCGACGGGGAGCTGTTTTTT. Encoded protein: CASKSGTLDGELFF. The chain has TRBV27 and TRBJ2-2; a possible D gene is TRBD2 (6 bases). V lost 7 bases to trimming and J lost 7 bases, with 16 bases between them. Germline-derived CDR1 and CDR2 are MNHEY and SMNVEV (reference sequence). The CDR3 has 14 amino acids.

This chain links TRBV7-6 with TRBJ2-1; 13 bases are shared with TRBD2. Looked up from germline, CDR1 is SGHVS and CDR2 is FNYEAQ. CDR3 length: 18 residues. V shed 5 bases and J 8 bases; nucleotides not matched to a gene: 15. The CDR3 sequence is CASSTIPTLAGGPYEQFF. As DNA, the CDR3 is TGTGCCAGCAGCACTATACCAACACTAGCGGGGGGGCCCTATGAGCAGTTCTTC.

The J gene is TRBJ2-5, the V gene TRBV6-6, with D unresolved. V gave up 2 bases and J gave up 4 bases, with 11 bases separating them. Germline CDR1 reads MNHNY; CDR2 reads SVGAGI (reference sequence). The CDR3 runs to 14 residues. Here the CDR3 reads CASSYDTQLETQYF. CDR3 coding DNA: TGTGCCAGCAGTTACGACACCCAGTTAGAGACCCAGTACTTC.

The chain has TRBV5-1 and TRBJ2-3; TRBD1 might be the D (7 bases). V was shortened by 0 bases and J by 5 bases, with 13 bases between the two germline ends. The V gene's germline CDR1 is SGHRS and CDR2 YFSETQ. CDR3 length: 15 amino acids. The CDR3 loop reads CASSLVGQGGDTQYF. Here the CDR3 DNA reads TGCGCCAGCAGCTTGGTAGGTCAGGGGGGAGATACGCAGTATTTT.

V and J are TRBV7-2 and TRBJ2-7, with TRBD2 matching over 8 bases. Trimming removed 5 bases from V and 2 bases from J; junction bases left unmatched: 8. The CDR3 consists of 15 residues. The germline V gene encodes CDR1 SGHTA and CDR2 FQGNSA. The chain's CDR3 is CASSLGSGGPYEQYF. The CDR3 nucleotides read TGTGCCAGCAGCCTCGGGTCGGGGGGGCCCTACGAGCAGTACTTC. The full variable domain, completed using reference TRBV7-2 and TRBJ2-7, is GAGVSQSPSNKVTEKGKDVELRCDPISGHTALYWYRQSLGQGLEFLIYFQGNSAPDKSGLPSDRFSAERTGGSVSTLTIQRTQQEDSAVYLCASSLGSGGPYEQYFGPGTRLTVT.

The sample holds a few counts of this clone. The rearrangement uses TRBV7-9 and TRBJ1-2, with TRBD1 matching 8 bases. Looked up from germline, CDR1 is SEHNR and CDR2 is FQNEAQ (reference sequence). J lost 3 bases, V lost 0 bases, and 6 bases had no gene match. The CDR3 consists of 16 residues. This chain's CDR3 is CASSLADLTGDYGYTF. The CDR3 region has the DNA TGTGCCAGCAGCTTAGCCGATCTGACAGGGGACTATGGCTACACCTTC.

In nucleotides, the CDR3 is TGCGCCAGCAGCTTGAGCGCGACGAACACCGGGGAGCTGTTTTTT. It translates to CASSLSATNTGELFF. The gene calls are TRBV5-1 and TRBJ2-2; no reliable D call. V was cut by 1 base and J by 0 bases, with 7 bases left in between. The V gene's germline CDR1 is SGHRS and CDR2 YFSETQ. The CDR3 consists of 15 residues. The whole variable domain, filled in from reference TRBV5-1 and TRBJ2-2, reads KAGVTQTPRYLIKTRGQQVTLSCSPISGHRSVSWYQQTPGQGLQFLFEYFSETQRNKGNFPGRFSGRQFSNSRSEMNVSTLELGDSALYLCASSLSATNTGELFFGEGSRLTVL.

The V and J genes are TRBV27 and TRBJ1-4; D perhaps matches TRBD1 (6 bases). Per the germline V gene, CDR1 is MNHEY and CDR2 is SMNVEV (reference sequence). CDR3 length equals 14 residues. Between the trimmed V and J ends, which lost 0 bases and 8 bases, there was a span of 10 bases. The CDR3 sequence: CASSLSQGDEKLFF. The CDR3, as DNA: TGTGCCAGCAGTTTATCACAGGGTGACGAAAAACTGTTTTTT.

V gene TRBV5-1 combines with J gene TRBJ2-2; D remains unclear. The CDR3 is 13 amino acids. V was shortened by 0 bases and J by 5 bases, with 5 bases between the two germline ends. The germline gives CDR1 SGHRS, CDR2 YFSETQ. For the CDR3, the DNA is TGCGCCAGCAGCTTGGTAGCAACCGGGGAGCTGTTTTTT. Amino acid sequence: CASSLVATGELFF.

In DNA, the CDR3 is TGTGCCAGTAGTATATGGTCGTTTCGGGTCCGTAATCAGCCCCAGCATTTT. It encodes CASSIWSFRVRNQPQHF. The chain joins TRBV19 to TRBJ1-5; no definite D call. CDR3 size: 17 residues. Trimming cost V 2 bases and J 4 bases, with 18 bases left between them. Germline V gene sequence: CDR1 LNHDA, CDR2 SQIVND (reference sequence).